This passage covers 18 T cell receptor beta chains from one sample sequenced in a study of cytomegalovirus exposure and HLA in healthy donors. The PCR used 60 Vbeta and 13 Jbeta primers. The repertoire was sequenced with immunoSEQ multiplex PCR; TCRdb's copy has only in-frame clones and lacks some. The table lists tens of thousands of clones, approximately 73% of them singletons. Sequenced sample: PBMCs. Every receptor here comes from a man aged 50-59 years in good health and CMV-seronegative.

The chain couples TRBV9 to TRBJ1-4, with D perhaps TRBD1 (6 bases). V was shortened by 0 bases and J by 8 bases, with 17 bases between the two germline ends. The CDR3 has 16 residues. Germline CDR1 SGDLS, CDR2 YYNGEE. In DNA, the CDR3 is TGTGCCAGCAGCGTAGCTATAGGGGGTTCTGGGGAAAAACTGTTTTTT. Its translation: CASSVAIGGSGEKLFF.

The chain couples TRBV7-9 to TRBJ2-1; 8 positions agree with TRBD2. This CDR3 contains 16 residues. V shed 5 bases, J shed 0 bases, and the junction held 6 bases outside the gene matches. Germline values: CDR1 SEHNR, CDR2 FQNEAQ (reference sequence). CDR3 sequence reads: CASSGIAGSSYNEQFF. Here the CDR3 DNA reads TGTGCCAGCAGCGGAATAGCGGGGAGCTCCTACAATGAGCAGTTCTTC.

Points on this clone: The junction differs from germline at one of its ends, possibly a read error. The chain combines TRBV7-9 with TRBJ2-5; 8 bases map to TRBD2. Germline V gives CDR1 SEHNR, CDR2 FQNEAQ (reference sequence). The CDR3 runs 15 residues. This chain's CDR3 is CASSLEAGGQEAQYF. CDR3 nucleotide sequence: TGTGCCAGCAGCTTAGAGGCGGGGGGACAAGAGGCCCAGTACTTC.

This clone occurred a few times. The chain combines TRBV6-1 with TRBJ1-4; D remains ambiguous. The germline CDR1 and CDR2 sequences are MNHNS and SASEGT. Trimming pared 5 bases from V and 4 bases from J, leaving 14 bases between. This CDR3 spans 15 amino acids. The CDR3 nucleotides read TGTGCCAGCAGTCGAATGGGAGGTAATAATGAAAAACTGTTTTTT. It yields the protein CASSRMGGNNEKLFF.

This clone was picked up a small number of times. The chain is built from TRBV6-5 and TRBJ1-4; the D gene is possibly TRBD1 (6 bases). The CDR3 covers 14 residues. Germline V gives CDR1 MNHEY, CDR2 SVGAGI. Trimming stripped 7 bases from V and 4 bases from J, with 13 bases between. The CDR3 DNA reads as TGTGCCAGCACCTCCGGGACAAGTAATGAAAAACTGTTTTTT. It codes for CASTSGTSNEKLFF.

This clone was recorded a few times. The chain recombines TRBV30 with TRBJ1-1; the D gene is possibly TRBD1 (6 bases). Trimming took off 3 bases at V and 5 bases at J, with 16 bases between the two ends. The CDR3 runs 14 residues. CDR1 and CDR2 from the germline V gene are GTSNPN and SVGIG (reference sequence). For the CDR3, the DNA is TGTGCCTGGAGCGGTGGACAGATTGGGACTGAAGCTTTCTTT. Its protein is CAWSGGQIGTEAFF.

The J gene is TRBJ1-6, the V gene TRBV29-1; 8 bases are a match to TRBD1. Per the germline V gene, CDR1 is SQVTM and CDR2 is ANQGSEA. V dropped 5 bases and J dropped 1; count of bases not matched to a gene: 1. This CDR3 region has 14 residues. The CDR3 DNA reads TGCAGCGTTCGGACAGGGTCCTATAATTCACCCCTCCACTTT. This gives the protein CSVRTGSYNSPLHF. The variable domain in full, completed from reference TRBV29-1 and TRBJ1-6, reads SAVISQKPSRDICQRGTSLTIQCQVDSQVTMMFWYRQQPGQSLTLIATANQGSEATYESGFVIDKFPISRPNLTFSTLTVSNMSPEDSSIYLCSVRTGSYNSPLHFGNGTRLTVT.

This clone was observed a single time. V usage is TRBV9 and J usage is TRBJ2-3; no reliable D call. V shed 4 bases and J shed 3 bases, with 15 bases lying between them. Germline CDR1 and CDR2: SGDLS and YYNGEE. The length of the CDR3 is 15 residues. Here the CDR3 reads CASSPRPRSTDTQYF. CDR3 bases: TGTGCCAGCAGCCCCCGCCCGAGGAGTACAGATACGCAGTATTTT.

The genes are TRBV5-8 and TRBJ2-3; D uncertain. Germline lookup yields CDR1 SGHTS and CDR2 YDEGEE. Trimming left V 6 bases short and J 0 bases short, with 11 bases between. This CDR3 contains 14 residues. This chain's CDR3 is CASNTAFSTDTQYF. CDR3 DNA sequence: TGTGCCAGCAATACAGCCTTCAGCACAGATACGCAGTATTTT.

V gene TRBV7-6 combines with J gene TRBJ1-2; weak D call: TRBD1 (5 bases). CDR3 size: 15 residues. Germline-derived CDR1 and CDR2 are SGHVS and FNYEAQ. Trimming took 1 base from V and 6 from J, leaving 15 bases between them. The CDR3: CASSLGSGGRDGYTF. The CDR3 DNA follows: TGTGCCAGCAGCTTAGGATCGGGGGGAAGAGATGGCTACACCTTC.

The chain uses TRBV2 and TRBJ1-5, with D possibly TRBD1 on 6 matching bases. Germline lookup yields CDR1 SNHLY and CDR2 FYNNEI. The CDR3 is 13 amino acids. Trimming removed 5 bases from V and 5 bases from J, with 10 bases in between. As DNA, the CDR3 is TGTGCCAGCAGTCCCTACAGGGATCAGCCCCAGCATTTT. Translated, it gives CASSPYRDQPQHF.

The rearrangement links TRBV6-5 to TRBJ1-6; 7 nucleotides match TRBD1. The germline V gene encodes CDR1 MNHEY and CDR2 SVGAGI. The CDR3 covers 15 residues. Trimming cost V 6 bases and J 7 bases; bases outside gene matches: 9. CDR3 nucleotides: TGTGCCAGCAGACATCCGGGACAGCTAAATTCACCCCTCCACTTT. Its translation: CASRHPGQLNSPLHF.

The chain is built from TRBV6-1 and TRBJ1-1, with TRBD1 as a possible D gene (5 bases). Deletions cut 3 bases from V and 4 bases from J, with 9 bases between. The CDR3 runs to 13 residues. Germline V CDR1 and CDR2: MNHNS, SASEGT. The CDR3 spells CASSETASTEAFF. The DNA for the CDR3 is TGTGCCAGCAGTGAGACAGCAAGCACTGAAGCTTTCTTT.

The genes are TRBV7-8 and TRBJ1-5; maybe TRBD1 (5 bases). The ends were cut back, 3 bases at V and 7 bases at J, with 16 bases in the middle. This CDR3 region has 15 residues. Germline V gene lookup returns CDR1 SGHVS and CDR2 FQNEAQ. CDR3 nucleotide sequence: TGTGCCAGCAGCTTGGGCAGGGAGGTTAGGCAGCCCCAGCATTTT. Translated: CASSLGREVRQPQHF. Filled out from reference TRBV7-8 and TRBJ1-5, the complete variable domain reads GAGVSQSPRYKVAKRGQDVALRCDPISGHVSLFWYQQALGQGPEFLTYFQNEAQLDKSGLPSDRFFAERPEGSVSTLKIQRTQQEDSAVYLCASSLGREVRQPQHFGDGTRLSIL.

The chain links TRBV7-3 to TRBJ2-4; D possibly corresponds to TRBD2 (7 bases). The CDR3 contains 14 residues. V was cut by 2 bases and J by 6 bases, with 11 bases left in between. Germline V lookup: CDR1 SGHTA, CDR2 FQGTGA. As DNA, the CDR3 is TGTGCCAGCAGCTTAGGGGGGGCTGGAAACATTCAGTACTTC. This translates into CASSLGGAGNIQYF.

This chain uses TRBV5-1 with TRBJ2-1, with D possibly TRBD1 on 5 matching bases. The CDR3 has 14 residues. Germline V gives CDR1 SGHRS, CDR2 YFSETQ. Between the trimmed V and J ends, which lost 1 base and 5 bases, there was a span of 10 bases. For the CDR3, the DNA is TGCGCCAGCAGCTTGAATTCAGGGCACAATGAGCAGTTCTTC. Its translation is CASSLNSGHNEQFF.

This rearrangement joins TRBV5-1 to TRBJ2-7; 7 bases fit TRBD2. The CDR3 sequence is 15 residues long. In germline, CDR1 is SGHRS, CDR2 YFSETQ. V shed 1 base and J 3 bases; nucleotides not matched to a gene: 7. CDR3 bases: TGCGCCAGCAGCTTGTGGCGGGGGACGGGCTACGAGCAGTACTTC. This codes for CASSLWRGTGYEQYF.

The chain links TRBV5-1 to TRBJ1-1, with TRBD1 matching 7 bases. J lost 1 base, V lost 1 base, and 13 bases had no gene match. From germline, CDR1 is SGHRS and CDR2 YFSETQ. This CDR3 has 18 amino acids. CDR3 nucleotides: TGCGCCAGCAGCTTGACGTCAAGGGGGCGAGGAGGGAACACTGAAGCTTTCTTT. It is translated as CASSLTSRGRGGNTEAFF.